The 12 T cell receptor beta chains below were found in one sample sequenced in a study of blood T cell repertoires in COVID-19. Repertoires were generated with immunoSEQ multiplex PCR, while TCRdb's copy carries only in-frame clones and drops some. This table holds about 120,000 clones, nearly 90% found once. The sample consisted of peripheral blood. Receptors originate from a woman in her fifties or sixties with COVID-19, enrolled during active disease.

J is TRBJ2-5 and V is TRBV27; D unclear. CDR1 and CDR2 (germline): MNHEY, SMNVEV (reference sequence). The CDR3 covers 11 residues. Trimming stripped 7 bases from V and 2 bases from J, with 5 bases between. CDR3 sequence reads: CASTSQETQYF. DNA for the CDR3: TGTGCCAGCACCTCTCAAGAGACCCAGTACTTC.

The chain links TRBV18 to TRBJ2-7, with 7 bases that match TRBD1. This CDR3 has 15 residues. Germline V gene data show CDR1 as KGHSH and CDR2 as LQKENI. Losses at the gene ends were 2 bases for V and 4 bases for J; bases not matched to a gene: 8. This CDR3 is CASSPTGTASYEQYF. CDR3 nucleotide sequence: TGTGCCAGCTCACCAACGGGGACAGCCTCTTACGAGCAGTACTTC. Drawing the rest from reference TRBV18 and TRBJ2-7, the complete variable domain is NAGVMQNPRHLVRRRGQEARLRCSPMKGHSHVYWYRQLPEEGLKFMVYLQKENIIDESGMPKERFSAEFPKEGPSILRIQQVVRGDSAAYFCASSPTGTASYEQYFGPGTRLTVT.

In DNA, the CDR3 is TGTGCCAGCAGCCCAGCGGGGGGCTACACCTTC. This sequence encodes CASSPAGGYTF. This chain links TRBV7-9 with TRBJ1-2; D is unresolved. V was cut by 5 bases and J by 8 bases, with 9 bases left in between. The CDR3 is 11 amino acids. The germline CDR1 and CDR2 sequences are SEHNR and FQNEAQ (reference sequence).

The chain uses TRBV29-1 and TRBJ2-5, with D unclear. Per the germline V gene, CDR1 is SQVTM and CDR2 is ANQGSEA. The germline V and J ends were trimmed by 7 bases and 2 bases, with 11 bases remaining between them. This CDR3 has 12 amino acids. CDR3 sequence: CSARSGQETQYF. The CDR3 DNA is TGCAGCGCCCGGTCAGGACAAGAGACCCAGTACTTC.

The rearrangement joins TRBV19 to TRBJ1-5; D is unresolved. CDR3 length: 17 amino acids. V was clipped by 3 bases and J by 0 bases, with 15 bases between them. CDR1 is LNHDA and CDR2 is SQIVND in the germline V gene (reference sequence). The CDR3 DNA reads as TGTGCCAGTAGTATGGTCACCGTTGGAGGTAGCAATCAGCCCCAGCATTTT. This gives the protein CASSMVTVGGSNQPQHF. The full variable domain, rest sourced from reference TRBV19 and TRBJ1-5, is DGGITQSPKYLFRKEGQNVTLSCEQNLNHDAMYWYRQDPGQGLRLIYYSQIVNDFQKGDIAEGYSVSREKKESFPLTVTSAQKNPTAFYLCASSMVTVGGSNQPQHFGDGTRLSIL.

This sequence joins TRBV6-2 or TRBV6-3 and TRBJ1-5, with a weak D call TRBD1 (5 bases). The CDR3 sequence is 16 residues long. V lost 5 bases and J lost 4, with 18 bases in between. The germline CDR1 and CDR2 sequences are MNHEY and SVGEGT. CDR3 in amino acids: CASSTTDSALNQPQHF. The DNA of the CDR3 is TGTGCCAGCAGTACGACCGACAGTGCCCTTAATCAGCCCCAGCATTTT.

V is TRBV4-1 and J is TRBJ2-7, with TRBD2 identical over 10 bases. This CDR3 has 15 residues. V was pared by 4 bases and J by 0 bases, with 3 bases of the junction left unmatched. Per germline, CDR1 MGHRA and CDR2 YSYEKL. The CDR3 reads CASSLGLATSYEQYF. CDR3 coding DNA: TGCGCCAGCAGCCTGGGACTAGCGACCTCCTACGAGCAGTACTTC.

This rearrangement joins TRBV4-2 to TRBJ1-4; TRBD1 is a possible D gene (5 bases). Trimming cost V 0 bases and J 8 bases, with 13 bases left between them. This CDR3 region has 15 residues. Germline V gene lookup returns CDR1 LGHNA and CDR2 YNFKEQ. In DNA, the CDR3 is TGTGCCAGCAGCCAAGAAGTCAGGGAGGGCGAAAAACTGTTTTTT. The encoded protein is CASSQEVREGEKLFF.

The chain recombines TRBV5-1 with TRBJ1-2, with D perhaps matching TRBD1 (6 bases). Germline loops: CDR1 SGHRS, CDR2 YFSETQ. The ends were cut back, 4 bases at V and 0 bases at J, with 10 bases in the middle. The CDR3 sequence is 14 residues long. The CDR3 DNA is TGCGCCAGCAGCACCGGACAGCCTAACTATGGCTACACCTTC. Its protein is CASSTGQPNYGYTF.

The chain uses TRBV7-8 and TRBJ1-2, with a weak D call TRBD1 (5 bases). With 2 bases removed from V and 6 bases from J, the gap between germline ends came to 22 bases. The CDR3 has 17 residues. Germline CDR1 reads SGHVS; CDR2 reads FQNEAQ. CDR3 loop: CASSLIKGLLDVDGYTF. DNA for the CDR3: TGTGCCAGCAGCTTAATTAAGGGGCTTCTCGATGTGGATGGCTACACCTTC.

This chain connects TRBV9 to TRBJ1-2, with D maybe TRBD1 (6 bases). Germline CDR1 and CDR2: SGDLS and YYNGEE. The CDR3 spans 14 residues. The V end lost 0 bases, the J end lost 7 bases, and 13 bases lay between the germline ends. The CDR3 spells CASSVESGAGGYTF. In nucleotides, the CDR3 is TGTGCCAGCAGCGTAGAGTCAGGGGCTGGTGGCTACACCTTC. Using reference TRBV9 and TRBJ1-2 for the parts outside the CDR3, the full variable domain is DSGVTQTPKHLITATGQRVTLRCSPRSGDLSVYWYQQSLDQGLQFLIQYYNGEERAKGNILERFSAQQFPDLHSELNLSSLELGDSALYFCASSVESGAGGYTFGSGTRLTVV.

The J gene is TRBJ1-2, the V gene TRBV10-3; 7 bases are shared with TRBD1. The germline gives CDR1 ENHRY, CDR2 SYGVKD. This CDR3 spans 16 amino acids. V was clipped by 4 bases and J by 1 base; unmatched bases: 9. The CDR3 here is CAISAFGTEINYGYTF. The CDR3 bases are TGTGCCATCAGTGCGTTCGGGACAGAAATTAACTATGGCTACACCTTC.